What follows are 24 T cell receptor beta chains derived from one specimen sequenced in a study of cytotoxic CD8 clonotypes in ibrutinib-treated CLL. Libraries were prepared by immunoSEQ multiplex PCR; TCRdb keeps only in-frame clonotypes and omits some of them. The table lists some 150,000 clones, approximately 77% of them singletons. The sample here was PBMCs, taken after 12 months of ibrutinib treatment. The source of these receptors is a human donor with chronic lymphocytic leukemia.

The rearrangement joins TRBV6-1 to TRBJ1-2; D gene ambiguous. The CDR3 extends over 12 amino acids. Germline V CDR1 and CDR2: MNHNS, SASEGT. The germline V and J ends were trimmed by 1 base and 7 bases, with 7 bases remaining between them. The CDR3 DNA reads TGTGCCAGCAGTGAAGGAGTGGGTGGCTACACCTTC. Protein sequence: CASSEGVGGYTF.

This chain links TRBV5-1 with TRBJ1-2, with D hard to call. CDR1 is SGHRS, CDR2 YFSETQ, per germline. Trimming took 4 bases from V and 0 from J, leaving 7 bases between them. The CDR3 runs to 13 residues. The CDR3 region has the DNA TGCGCCAGCAGCCGCGGGGCTAACTATGGCTACACCTTC. It yields the protein CASSRGANYGYTF.

The chain joins TRBV6-1 to TRBJ1-5; the D is unclear. V was shortened by 6 bases and J by 4 bases, with 10 bases between the two germline ends. This CDR3 has 13 residues. CDR1 is MNHNS, CDR2 SASEGT, per germline. The CDR3 nucleotides read TGTGCCAGCAGGTGGGAACTAAATCAGCCCCAGCATTTT. Its translation is CASRWELNQPQHF.

This chain joins TRBV7-9 and TRBJ2-5; tentatively, D is TRBD2 (6 bases). Germline V gene sequence: CDR1 SEHNR, CDR2 FQNEAQ (reference sequence). This CDR3 contains 15 residues. Trimming left V 5 bases short and J 4 bases short, with 17 bases between. The chain's CDR3 is CASSARDSGGETQYF. The CDR3 nucleotides are TGTGCCAGCAGCGCCCGGGACTCTGGGGGAGAGACCCAGTACTTC. Full variable domain (missing parts from reference TRBV7-9 and TRBJ2-5): DTGVSQNPRHKITKRGQNVTFRCDPISEHNRLYWYRQTLGQGPEFLTYFQNEAQLEKSRLLSDRFSAERPKGSFSTLEIQRTEQGDSAMYLCASSARDSGGETQYFGPGTRLLVL.

The rearrangement joins TRBV28 to TRBJ1-5; D is ambiguous. Germline V gene data show CDR1 as MDHEN and CDR2 as SYDVKM. Trimming shortened V by 3 bases and J by 5 bases, and 8 bases separated the two germline ends. CDR3 length: 13 amino acids. CDR3: CASSFFRDQPQHF. The CDR3 DNA reads TGTGCCAGCAGTTTTTTTCGCGATCAGCCCCAGCATTTT. The entire variable domain, with the rest obtained from reference TRBV28 and TRBJ1-5, is as follows: DVKVTQSSRYLVKRTGEKVFLECVQDMDHENMFWYRQDPGLGLRLIYFSYDVKMKEKGDIPEGYSVSREKKERFSLILESASTNQTSMYLCASSFFRDQPQHFGDGTRLSIL.

The chain recombines TRBV4-2 with TRBJ1-2; 9 bases match TRBD1. The CDR3 totals 15 residues. Germline V gives CDR1 LGHNA, CDR2 YNFKEQ. V lost 1 base to trimming and J lost 4 bases; unmatched junction nucleotides: 4. CDR3 bases: TGTGCCAGCAGCCAAGGACAGGGGGTTTTCTATGGCTACACCTTC. Amino acid sequence: CASSQGQGVFYGYTF.

The chain uses TRBV9 and TRBJ2-1; TRBD2 matches at 9 bases. V shed 0 bases, J shed 5 bases, and the junction held 3 bases outside the gene matches. The CDR3 contains 15 residues. Germline V CDR1 and CDR2: SGDLS, YYNGEE. The CDR3 DNA is TGTGCCAGCAGCGTAGTGTCTAGCGGGAACAATGAGCAGTTCTTC. Translation: CASSVVSSGNNEQFF.

The chain employs TRBV6-5 and TRBJ1-5, with D hard to call. The V gene's germline CDR1 is MNHEY and CDR2 SVGAGI. Trimming left V 1 base short and J 3 bases short, with 7 bases between. The CDR3 runs 14 residues. The CDR3 nucleotides are TGTGCCAGCAGTTACTTACACTCCAATCAGCCCCAGCATTTT. Its protein product is CASSYLHSNQPQHF.

The chain joins TRBV6-5 to TRBJ1-1; D uncertain. The V end was cut by 5 bases, the J end by 7 bases, with 11 bases between. This CDR3 is built from 12 residues. Germline values: CDR1 MNHEY, CDR2 SVGAGI. CDR3 amino acids: CASSEDTSEAFF. CDR3 bases: TGTGCCAGCAGTGAAGACACTAGTGAAGCTTTCTTT.

In its sample, this clone was seen once. V and J are TRBV5-1 and TRBJ2-7; D is uncertain. Trimming left V 4 bases short and J 0 bases short, with 8 bases between. In germline, CDR1 is SGHRS, CDR2 YFSETQ. This CDR3 has 13 amino acids. DNA for the CDR3: TGCGCCAGCAGCGGAATGATCTCCTACGAGCAGTACTTC. This encodes CASSGMISYEQYF.

V and J are TRBV27 and TRBJ2-5; 14 nucleotides align to TRBD2. The CDR3 extends over 16 amino acids. J was trimmed by 1 base and V by 5 bases; bases with no gene match: 3. Germline V gives CDR1 MNHEY, CDR2 SMNVEV (reference sequence). CDR3 DNA: TGTGCCAGCAGTCCAGGACTAGCGGGAGGCCAAGAGACCCAGTACTTC. Amino acid sequence: CASSPGLAGGQETQYF.

The chain links TRBV5-4 to TRBJ2-1; possibly TRBD1 or TRBD2 for D (5 bases each). This CDR3 is 13 amino acids long. Germline V gene data show CDR1 as SGHNT and CDR2 as YYREEE (reference sequence). Deletions cut 5 bases from V and 12 bases from J, with 18 bases between. As DNA, the CDR3 is TGTGCCAGCAGTTTGTGGGGCTTCGAGGGGCAGTTCTTC. Its translation is CASSLWGFEGQFF.

The CDR3 loop reads CASSLLGSPEPQHF. Here the CDR3 DNA reads TGTGCCAGCAGCTTGTTGGGCAGCCCAGAGCCCCAGCATTTT. The J gene is TRBJ1-5, the V gene TRBV5-6; D gene uncertain. This CDR3 region has 14 residues. With 1 base removed from V and 8 bases from J, the gap between germline ends came to 13 bases. Per the germline V gene, CDR1 is SGHDT and CDR2 is YYEEEE.

The gene calls are TRBV6-5 and TRBJ1-3; 8 bases fit TRBD1. The V and J ends lost 0 bases and 4 bases, in that order; junction bases with no gene match: 2. This CDR3 contains 15 residues. Germline CDR1 reads MNHEY; CDR2 reads SVGAGI. As DNA, the CDR3 is TGTGCCAGCAGTTACTCCAGGACAGGGGGAAACACCATATATTTT. Its protein is CASSYSRTGGNTIYF.

V is TRBV27 and J is TRBJ1-2; 9 nucleotides match TRBD1. V shed 5 bases, J shed 8 bases, and the junction held 15 bases outside the gene matches. The CDR3 sequence is 16 residues long. Germline loops: CDR1 MNHEY, CDR2 SMNVEV (reference sequence). The CDR3 loop is CASSPLGRGQGDGYTF. The CDR3 DNA sequence: TGTGCCAGCAGTCCGCTTGGTCGGGGACAGGGAGACGGCTACACCTTC.

About this clone: Other nucleotide sequences in the sample specify the same CDR3. The chain carries TRBV13 and TRBJ2-7, with D unclear. This CDR3 has 14 amino acids. Deletions cut 0 bases from V and 0 bases from J, with 6 bases between. Germline V lookup: CDR1 PRHDT, CDR2 FYEKMQ (reference sequence). The CDR3 spells CASSLGGSSYEQYF. CDR3 in DNA: TGTGCCAGCAGCTTAGGCGGTAGCTCCTACGAGCAGTACTTC.

This chain uses TRBV18 with TRBJ1-3; the D gene is possibly TRBD1 (6 bases). Looked up from germline, CDR1 is KGHSH and CDR2 is LQKENI. Deletions cut 3 bases from V and 4 bases from J, with 10 bases between. This CDR3 is 14 amino acids long. The CDR3 loop reads CASSPTGVGNTIYF. CDR3 coding DNA: TGTGCCAGCTCACCGACAGGAGTAGGAAACACCATATATTTT.

A remark on this clone: A junction boundary mismatches the germline segment, possibly from a read error. The V call is TRBV6-5, the J call TRBJ1-2, with 8 bases identical to TRBD1. The CDR3 length is 15 residues. Germline loops: CDR1 MNHEY, CDR2 SVGAGI. In DNA form, the CDR3 reads TGTGCCAGCAGTGACTCCGGGACAGGCCCCTGGGGCTACACCTTC. Residues: CASSDSGTGPWGYTF.

The rearrangement joins TRBV4-2 to TRBJ1-1, with D possibly being TRBD1 (5 bases). This CDR3 has 17 amino acids. CDR1 is LGHNA, CDR2 YNFKEQ, per germline. V lost 0 bases, J lost 8 bases, and 22 bases lay in between. CDR3 sequence: CASSQDSNRRVEGEAFF. The CDR3 region has the DNA TGTGCCAGCAGCCAAGACAGTAACCGGAGGGTAGAGGGGGAAGCTTTCTTT.

The chain couples TRBV6-5 to TRBJ2-7; unclear D gene. Between the trimmed V and J ends, which lost 4 bases and 5 bases, there was a span of 6 bases. This CDR3 spans 11 amino acids. CDR1 MNHEY and CDR2 SVGAGI come from the germline V gene. DNA of the CDR3: TGTGCCAGCAGTTCAACAGACGAGCAGTACTTC. This sequence encodes CASSSTDEQYF.

The chain carries TRBV28 and TRBJ2-5; D gene ambiguous. The CDR3 covers 11 residues. Germline assignment: CDR1 MDHEN and CDR2 SYDVKM. The ends were cut back, 7 bases at V and 5 bases at J, with 8 bases in the middle. CDR3 nucleotides: TGTGCCAGCACCGATACCGAGACCCAGTACTTC. Its translation is CASTDTETQYF.

The chain recombines TRBV27 with TRBJ2-5; TRBD1 aligns across 9 bases. CDR1 is MNHEY and CDR2 is SMNVEV in the germline V gene (reference sequence). V shed 2 bases and J 2 bases; nucleotides not matched to a gene: 9. The CDR3 has 17 residues. The CDR3 DNA sequence: TGTGCCAGCAGTTTACTGAGGGACAGGGCTACTCAAGAGACCCAGTACTTC. The encoded protein is CASSLLRDRATQETQYF.

DNA of the CDR3: TGTGCCAGCAGCCGACAGGGGGAATTCACAGATACGCAGTATTTT. It specifies CASSRQGEFTDTQYF. The gene calls are TRBV14 and TRBJ2-3, with 9 bases aligning to TRBD1. Germline V CDR1 and CDR2: SGHDN, FVKESK. V lost 4 bases to trimming and J lost 2 bases; unmatched junction nucleotides: 4. CDR3 length equals 15 residues.

This clone was counted a few times. The V call is TRBV19, the J call TRBJ1-5; D perhaps matches TRBD1 (5 bases). The germline V and J ends were trimmed by 6 bases and 0 bases, with 12 bases remaining between them. The CDR3 consists of 15 residues. The germline gives CDR1 LNHDA, CDR2 SQIVND (reference sequence). The CDR3 DNA reads TGTGCCAGTAGGGGACGGGGCTATAGCAATCAGCCCCAGCATTTT. This sequence encodes CASRGRGYSNQPQHF.